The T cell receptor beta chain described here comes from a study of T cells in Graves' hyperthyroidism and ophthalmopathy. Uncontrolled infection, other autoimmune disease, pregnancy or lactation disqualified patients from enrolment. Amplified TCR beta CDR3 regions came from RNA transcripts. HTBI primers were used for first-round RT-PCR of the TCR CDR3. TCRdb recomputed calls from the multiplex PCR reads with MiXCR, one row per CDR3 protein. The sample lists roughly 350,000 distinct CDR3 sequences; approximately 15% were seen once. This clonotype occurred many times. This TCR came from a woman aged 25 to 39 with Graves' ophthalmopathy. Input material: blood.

CDR3 protein: CSARDDVRGIGNEQFF. CDR3 bases: TGCAGTGCTAGAGATGATGTCAGGGGGATTGGAAATGAGCAGTTCTTC. The rearrangement uses TRBV20-1 and TRBJ2-1, with 7 positions matching TRBD1. Germline V gives CDR1 DFQATT, CDR2 SNEGSKA (reference sequence). The CDR3 has 16 residues. Losses at the gene ends were 0 bases for V and 7 bases for J; bases not matched to a gene: 12.